These 2 T cell receptor beta chains came from one sample sequenced in a study of T-cell memory formation after mild COVID-19. TCRdb re-derived calls from the 5' RACE reads in MiXCR, one entry per CDR3 protein. The top ten clones hold about 2% of a sample with some 190,000 distinct CDR3 sequences, approximately 16% of them seen once. The sample comprised PBMCs or a T cell subset sorted from them (not recorded which). All receptors derive from an adult woman who had mild COVID-19 (a few samples of this study predate the infection). Cell type and time point are not known.

The V and J genes are TRBV5-5 and TRBJ2-7; D may match TRBD1 or TRBD2 (5 bases each). Germline lookup yields CDR1 SGHKS and CDR2 YYEKEE (reference sequence). The V end lost 5 bases, the J end lost 1 base, and 13 bases lay between the germline ends. The CDR3 runs to 14 residues. This chain's CDR3 is CASRTPGRSYEQYF. DNA of the CDR3: TGTGCCAGCAGAACGCCGGGGCGATCCTACGAGCAGTACTTC.

This clonotype was detected only a few times. The genes are TRBV14 and TRBJ2-3; D gene ambiguous. Trimming removed 1 base from V and 4 bases from J, with 6 bases in between. The CDR3 length is 13 residues. Germline loops: CDR1 SGHDN, CDR2 FVKESK. Written as DNA, the CDR3 is TGTGCCAGCAGCCAAGTCCGAGCAGATACGCAGTATTTT. It encodes CASSQVRADTQYF. Supplemented by reference TRBV14 and TRBJ2-3, the full variable domain reads EAGVTQFPSHSVIEKGQTVTLRCDPISGHDNLYWYRRVMGKEIKFLLHFVKESKQDESGMPNNRFLAERTGGTYSTLKVQPAELEDSGVYFCASSQVRADTQYFGPGTRLTVL.